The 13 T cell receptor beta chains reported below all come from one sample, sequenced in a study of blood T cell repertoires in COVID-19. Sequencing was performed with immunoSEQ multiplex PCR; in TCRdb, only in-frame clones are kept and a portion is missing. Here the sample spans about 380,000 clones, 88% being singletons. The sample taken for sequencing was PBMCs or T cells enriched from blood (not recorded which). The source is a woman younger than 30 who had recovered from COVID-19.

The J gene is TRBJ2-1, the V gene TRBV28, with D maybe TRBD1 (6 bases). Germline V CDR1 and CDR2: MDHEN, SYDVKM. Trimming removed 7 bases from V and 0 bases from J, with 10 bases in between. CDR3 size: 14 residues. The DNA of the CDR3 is TGTGCCAGCATAGACAGGAGCTCCTACAATGAGCAGTTCTTC. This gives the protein CASIDRSSYNEQFF.

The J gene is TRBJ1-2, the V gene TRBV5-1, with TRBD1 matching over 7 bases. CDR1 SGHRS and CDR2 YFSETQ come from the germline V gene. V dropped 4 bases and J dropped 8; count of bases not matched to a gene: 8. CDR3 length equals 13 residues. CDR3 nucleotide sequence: TGCGCCAGCAGCGACAGGGTGGGACTCGGCTACACCTTC. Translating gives CASSDRVGLGYTF. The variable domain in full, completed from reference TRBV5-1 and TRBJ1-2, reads KAGVTQTPRYLIKTRGQQVTLSCSPISGHRSVSWYQQTPGQGLQFLFEYFSETQRNKGNFPGRFSGRQFSNSRSEMNVSTLELGDSALYLCASSDRVGLGYTFGSGTRLTVV.

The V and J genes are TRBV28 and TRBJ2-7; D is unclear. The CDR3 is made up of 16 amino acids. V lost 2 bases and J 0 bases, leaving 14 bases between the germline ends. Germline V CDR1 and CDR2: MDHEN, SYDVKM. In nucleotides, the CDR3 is TGTGCCAGCAGTTTAATTCGGCCTCCGGGCTCCTACGAGCAGTACTTC. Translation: CASSLIRPPGSYEQYF.

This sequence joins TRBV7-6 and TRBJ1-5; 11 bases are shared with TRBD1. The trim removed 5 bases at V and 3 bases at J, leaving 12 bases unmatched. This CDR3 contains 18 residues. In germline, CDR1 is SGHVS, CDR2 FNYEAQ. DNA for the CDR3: TGTGCCAGCAGCGAAGGGACAGGGGGTAATCGCGACAATCAGCCCCAGCATTTT. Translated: CASSEGTGGNRDNQPQHF.

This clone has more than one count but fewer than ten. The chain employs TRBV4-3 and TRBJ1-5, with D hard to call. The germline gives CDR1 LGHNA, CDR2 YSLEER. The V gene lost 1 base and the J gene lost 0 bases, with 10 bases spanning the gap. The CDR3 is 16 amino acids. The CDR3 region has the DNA TGCGCCAGCAGCCAAGGGCGGGGAGATAGCAATCAGCCCCAGCATTTT. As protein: CASSQGRGDSNQPQHF.

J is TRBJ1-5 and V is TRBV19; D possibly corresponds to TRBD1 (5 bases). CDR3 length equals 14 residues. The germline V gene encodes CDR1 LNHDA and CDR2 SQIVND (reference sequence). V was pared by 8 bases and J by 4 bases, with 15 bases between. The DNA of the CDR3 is TGTGCCAGTGGCGCCAGGGAGGAGAATCAGCCCCAGCATTTT. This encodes CASGAREENQPQHF.

The CDR3 bases are TGTGCCTCCCCACAGGGGTCGGGCTATGGCTACACCTTC. Translating gives CASPQGSGYGYTF. The V call is TRBV30, the J call TRBJ1-2, with 7 nucleotides matching TRBD1. V shed 7 bases, J shed 4 bases, and the junction held 9 bases outside the gene matches. In germline, CDR1 is GTSNPN, CDR2 SVGIG (reference sequence). The CDR3 has 13 residues. Complete variable domain (other parts from reference TRBV30 and TRBJ1-2): SQTIHQWPATLVQPVGSPLSLECTVEGTSNPNLYWYRQAAGRGLQLLFYSVGIGQISSEVPQNLSASRPQDRQFILSSKKLLLSDSGFYLCASPQGSGYGYTFGSGTRLTVV.

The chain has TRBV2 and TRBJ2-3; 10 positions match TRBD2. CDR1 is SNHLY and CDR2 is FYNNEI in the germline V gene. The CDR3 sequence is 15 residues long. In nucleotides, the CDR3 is TGTGCAGACTTGCCCGGACTAGCGGACACAGATACGCAGTATTTT. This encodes CADLPGLADTDTQYF.

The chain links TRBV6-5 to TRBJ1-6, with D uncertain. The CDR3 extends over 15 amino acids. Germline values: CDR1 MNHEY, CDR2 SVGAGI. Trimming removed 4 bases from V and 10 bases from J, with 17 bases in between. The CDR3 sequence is CASSFSGPGGSPLHF. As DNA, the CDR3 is TGTGCCAGCAGTTTTTCCGGGCCGGGAGGCTCACCCCTCCACTTT.

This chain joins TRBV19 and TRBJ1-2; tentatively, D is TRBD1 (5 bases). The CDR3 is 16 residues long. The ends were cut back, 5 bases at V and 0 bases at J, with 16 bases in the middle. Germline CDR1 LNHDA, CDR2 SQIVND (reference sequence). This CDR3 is CASSSIGGAANYGYTF. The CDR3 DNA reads TGTGCCAGTAGTTCGATTGGCGGGGCCGCTAACTATGGCTACACCTTC.

CDR3 loop: CASSLGTGGIGYTF. CDR3 nucleotides: TGTGCCAGCAGTCTTGGGACAGGGGGTATAGGCTACACCTTC. This chain uses TRBV7-9 with TRBJ1-2; 11 nucleotides line up with TRBD1. The CDR3 covers 14 residues. Germline-derived CDR1 and CDR2 are SEHNR and FQNEAQ (reference sequence). The V segment lost 6 bases and the J segment 8 bases; nucleotides outside the gene matches: 8.

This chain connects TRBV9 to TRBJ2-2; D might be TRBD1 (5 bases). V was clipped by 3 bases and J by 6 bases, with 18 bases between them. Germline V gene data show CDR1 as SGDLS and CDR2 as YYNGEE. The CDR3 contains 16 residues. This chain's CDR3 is CASSADRQTEPGELFF. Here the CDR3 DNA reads TGTGCCAGCAGCGCCGATCGACAGACCGAGCCCGGGGAGCTGTTTTTT. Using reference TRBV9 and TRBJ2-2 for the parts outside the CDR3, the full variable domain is DSGVTQTPKHLITATGQRVTLRCSPRSGDLSVYWYQQSLDQGLQFLIQYYNGEERAKGNILERFSAQQFPDLHSELNLSSLELGDSALYFCASSADRQTEPGELFFGEGSRLTVL.

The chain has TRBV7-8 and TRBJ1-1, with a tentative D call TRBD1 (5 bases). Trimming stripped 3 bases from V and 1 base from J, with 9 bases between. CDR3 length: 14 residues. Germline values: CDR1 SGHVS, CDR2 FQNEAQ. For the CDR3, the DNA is TGTGCCAGCAGCTTTGGGGGGAAGAACACTGAAGCTTTCTTT. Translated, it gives CASSFGGKNTEAFF.